This T cell receptor beta chain was found in a study of T cells in Graves' hyperthyroidism and ophthalmopathy. Study background: Sampling of peripheral blood happened at initial diagnosis, prior to any treatment.

On this clonotype itself: Sequence at one end of the junction differs from germline and may be a read error.

Each diagnosis drew on symptoms, thyroxine, TRAb, thyroid ultrasound and orbital computed tomography findings. The CDR3 is made up of 15 amino acids. Germline assignment: CDR1 SGHAT and CDR2 FQNNGV. The source material, RNA transcripts, was used to amplify TCR beta CDR3 regions. The TCR CDR3 was amplified in a first-round RT-PCR using the HTBI primer set. From the multiplex PCR reads, TCRdb called clonotypes with MiXCR, one entry per CDR3 protein. Of hundreds of thousands of distinct CDR3 sequences in the sample, 16% were seen once. The specimen sequenced was blood. J is TRBJ2-2 and V is TRBV11-2; no definite D call. The clonotype was recovered from a woman aged 40 to 50 with Graves' ophthalmopathy. Here the CDR3 DNA reads TGTACCAGCAGCTTAGACGGAACGAACACCGGGGAGCTGTTTTTT. This codes for CTSSLDGTNTGELFF.